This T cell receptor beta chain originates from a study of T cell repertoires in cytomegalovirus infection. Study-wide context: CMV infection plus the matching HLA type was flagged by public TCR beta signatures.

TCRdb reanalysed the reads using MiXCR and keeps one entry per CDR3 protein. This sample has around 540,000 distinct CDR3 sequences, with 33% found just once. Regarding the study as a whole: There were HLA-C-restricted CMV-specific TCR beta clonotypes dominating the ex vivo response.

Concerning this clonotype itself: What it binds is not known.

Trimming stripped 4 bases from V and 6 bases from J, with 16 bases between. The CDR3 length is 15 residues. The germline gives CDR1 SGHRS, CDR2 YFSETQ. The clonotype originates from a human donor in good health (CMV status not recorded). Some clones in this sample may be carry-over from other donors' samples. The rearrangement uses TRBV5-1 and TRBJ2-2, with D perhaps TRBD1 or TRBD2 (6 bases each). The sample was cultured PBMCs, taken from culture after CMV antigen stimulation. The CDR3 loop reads CASSPGAGEAGELFF. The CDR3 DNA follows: TGCGCCAGCAGCCCGGGAGCAGGGGAGGCCGGGGAGCTGTTTTTT.